This TCR beta chain was captured in a study of shared clonotypes between healthy human individuals. Deep-level settings were used for running the assay. Per the original methods: Junction-only immunoSEQ sequences carried no quality scores, so filtering differed. Assay: immunoSEQ multiplex PCR; the TCRdb copy retains only in-frame clones and omits some. V and J calls and clone size come straight from that table; D and trimming were deduced from the DNA. The sample holds over a million clones, around 74% seen once. Germline assignment: CDR1 GTSNPN and CDR2 SVGIG (reference sequence). This CDR3 region has 14 residues. V was pared by 1 base and J by 4 bases, with 13 bases between.

This sequence originates from a young man in good health. The sequenced sample consisted of memory CD4+ T cells sorted from blood. As for subset: CD45RA-negative fraction. The chain has TRBV30 and TRBJ1-1; D is uncertain. This CDR3 reads CAWSGNSGSTEAFF. CDR3 bases: TGTGCCTGGAGTGGGAACAGCGGGTCCACTGAAGCTTTCTTT.